This T cell receptor beta chain originates from a study of T cells in Graves' hyperthyroidism and ophthalmopathy. Findings of the study overall: Ophthalmopathy prediction by the model preceded onset by a median approximately 6.9 months.

The CDR3 runs 16 residues. Germline V CDR1 and CDR2: SQVTM, ANQGSEA. After removal of 0 bases from V and 3 bases from J, the junction contained 8 bases not matched to a gene. TCR beta CDR3 region amplification was performed from RNA transcripts. HTBI primers drove first-round RT-PCR of the TCR CDR3. TCRdb called the multiplex PCR reads again in MiXCR, with one record for every CDR3 protein. The sample yields approximately 560,000 distinct CDR3 sequences, approximately 44% seen once. To note about this clonotype: Its target is unknown.

The sequenced sample consisted of peripheral blood or thyroid tissue (not recorded which). This receptor was identified in a woman between 18 and 29 years old with Graves' hyperthyroidism. The chain uses TRBV29-1 and TRBJ2-7; the match to TRBD1 covers 10 bases. CDR3 sequence reads: CSVEDRDRGRIYEQYF. CDR3 in DNA: TGCAGCGTTGAAGATCGGGACAGGGGACGGATCTACGAGCAGTACTTC.